This TCR beta chain is from a study of shared clonotypes between healthy human individuals. Per germline, CDR1 KGHSH and CDR2 LQKENI. The CDR3 contains 17 residues. Trimming shortened V by 0 bases and J by 4 bases, and 18 bases separated the two germline ends. Only in-frame clones appear in the TCRdb table, and some are missing; sequencing was by immunoSEQ multiplex PCR. The sample has about 1.5 million clones, approximately 98% seen once. This TCR came from a man aged 25 to 40 in good health. Sequencing was performed on naive CD4+ T cells sorted from blood. Described subset: CD45RA+ positively selected. The chain couples TRBV18 to TRBJ1-1; D may be TRBD1 (6 bases). The CDR3 reads CASSPPEPDSLGTEAFF. In nucleotides, the CDR3 is TGTGCCAGCTCACCACCCGAACCGGACAGTCTGGGCACTGAAGCTTTCTTT. Full variable domain (outside the CDR3, taken from reference TRBV18 and TRBJ1-1): NAGVMQNPRHLVRRRGQEARLRCSPMKGHSHVYWYRQLPEEGLKFMVYLQKENIIDESGMPKERFSAEFPKEGPSILRIQQVVRGDSAAYFCASSPPEPDSLGTEAFFGQGTRLTVV.